This T cell receptor (beta chain) was identified during a study of blood T cell repertoires in COVID-19. Authors' analysis steps: Counts of nucleated cells, estimated from reference gene primer amplification, were obtained. The protocol was immunoSEQ multiplex PCR, while the TCRdb copy is restricted to in-frame clones and leaves out a portion. The V and J calls and clone size are taken from that table; D and trimming were inferred from the DNA. The repertoire holds 25,000 to 35,000 clones, with around 85% as singletons. From germline, CDR1 is SGHNT and CDR2 YYREEE (reference sequence). J was trimmed by 3 bases and V by 9 bases; bases with no gene match: 5. CDR3 size: 12 residues.

V gene TRBV5-4 combines with J gene TRBJ1-2; 7 bases agree with TRBD1. This clonotype was obtained from a man aged 80 or over with active COVID-19. What was sequenced was peripheral blood. CDR3 coding DNA: TGTGCCATTCCCAGGGGGTACTATGGCTACACCTTC. Translated, it gives CAIPRGYYGYTF.